The clone carrying this T cell receptor (beta chain) was counted a few times. Its antigen is currently unknown. The germline CDR1 and CDR2 sequences are SEHNR and FQNEAQ (reference sequence). The CDR3 consists of 16 residues. V shed 5 bases and J 6 bases; nucleotides not matched to a gene: 11. The data belong to a study of T-cell memory formation after mild COVID-19. Amplification by 5'RACE using constant-segment primers produced TCR alpha and TCR beta cDNA libraries that carried sample barcodes and UMIs. One entry per CDR3 protein, called by TCRdb with MiXCR from the 5' RACE reads. This table holds 400,000 to 500,000 distinct CDR3 sequences, about 24% found once. The study, taken as a whole, reports: Among clones peaking at day 37 in the second wave, SARS-CoV-2 specificity remained unconfirmed.

The gene calls are TRBV7-9 and TRBJ2-7, with 12 nucleotides matching TRBD1. The sequence was obtained from an adult woman who had mild COVID-19 (a few samples of this study predate the infection). Cell type and time point are not known. Material for sequencing was PBMCs or a T cell subset sorted from them (not recorded which). This CDR3 is CASSPPGTGGNGEQYF. The CDR3 DNA reads as TGTGCCAGCAGCCCACCAGGGACAGGGGGCAACGGCGAGCAGTACTTC. Variable domain in full (rest from reference TRBV7-9 and TRBJ2-7): DTGVSQNPRHKITKRGQNVTFRCDPISEHNRLYWYRQTLGQGPEFLTYFQNEAQLEKSRLLSDRFSAERPKGSFSTLEIQRTEQGDSAMYLCASSPPGTGGNGEQYFGPGTRLTVT.